The sample holds one count of the clone carrying this T cell receptor beta chain. The antigen remains undetermined. The TCR library protocol was used to attach unique molecular identifiers. These identifiers were attached to individual cDNA molecules. MiXCR, run by TCRdb on the 5' RACE reads, gives a single entry per CDR3 protein. The sample records tens of thousands of distinct CDR3 sequences, 10% to 15% being singletons. This specimen comes from a study of early T cells in non-severe SARS-CoV-2 infection. The overall study: Sequenced material consisted of bulk RNA (from unsorted whole blood), and chains were unpaired. Study findings and constraints: VDJdb matching skewed toward anti-spike CD8 responses, missing private and CD4 specificities.

The CDR3 spans 14 residues. Per the germline V gene, CDR1 is SNHLY and CDR2 is FYNNEI. V lost 5 bases and J lost 5; bases outside the gene matches: 8. The V call is TRBV2, the J call TRBJ1-1; TRBD1 matches 7 bases. The sequenced sample consisted of whole blood. The source is an adult who was a healthcare worker with PCR-confirmed SARS-CoV-2 infection or an uninfected control (not recorded which). CDR3 DNA: TGTGCCAGCAGTTACTCCGACAGGGAAACTGAAGCTTTCTTT. Its translation is CASSYSDRETEAFF.